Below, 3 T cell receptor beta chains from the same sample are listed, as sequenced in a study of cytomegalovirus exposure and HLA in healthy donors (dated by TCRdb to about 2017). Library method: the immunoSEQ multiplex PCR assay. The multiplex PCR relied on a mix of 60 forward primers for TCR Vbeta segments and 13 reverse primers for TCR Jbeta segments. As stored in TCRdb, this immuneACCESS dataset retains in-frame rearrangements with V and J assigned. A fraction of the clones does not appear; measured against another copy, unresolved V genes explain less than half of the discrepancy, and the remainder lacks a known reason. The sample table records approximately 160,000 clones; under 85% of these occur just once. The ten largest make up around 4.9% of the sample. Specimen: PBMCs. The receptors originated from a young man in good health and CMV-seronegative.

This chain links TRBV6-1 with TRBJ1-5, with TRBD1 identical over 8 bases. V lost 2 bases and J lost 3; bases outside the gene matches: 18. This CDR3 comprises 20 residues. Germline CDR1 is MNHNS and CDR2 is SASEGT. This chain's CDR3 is CASSEFIARGREVVNQPQHF. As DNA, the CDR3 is TGTGCCAGCAGTGAATTTATCGCCAGGGGGCGCGAGGTAGTCAATCAGCCCCAGCATTTT.

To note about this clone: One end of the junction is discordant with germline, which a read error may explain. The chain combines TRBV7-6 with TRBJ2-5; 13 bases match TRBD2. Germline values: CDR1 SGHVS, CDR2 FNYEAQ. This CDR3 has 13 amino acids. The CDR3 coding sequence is TGTGCCAGCAGCAAGGGACTAGCGGGGCCGATTGACTTC. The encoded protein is CASSKGLAGPIDF.

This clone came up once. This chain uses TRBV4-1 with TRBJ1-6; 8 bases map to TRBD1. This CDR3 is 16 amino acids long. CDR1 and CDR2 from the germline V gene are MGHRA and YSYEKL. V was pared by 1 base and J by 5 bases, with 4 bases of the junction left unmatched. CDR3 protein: CASSQGQGRDNSPLHF. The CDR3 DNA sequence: TGCGCCAGCAGCCAAGGACAGGGGAGGGATAATTCACCCCTCCACTTT.